This T cell receptor beta chain is from a study of T cells expressing NK-cell markers. Study-level results: As a fraction of CD8+ T cells, dominant NKG2C+ clonotypes reached about 1.0-7.0% in six donors. These clonotypes additionally ranked first within the CD3+CD56-NKG2C+ fraction of several donors. Expanded NKG2C+ T cell clones were not confirmed as HCMV-specific.

Beta-chain TCR cDNA was generated via 5'RACE template switching with UMIs. TCRdb reprocessed the 5' RACE reads, keeping one entry per CDR3 protein, no DNA. The sample shows around 380,000 distinct CDR3 sequences, and around 11% sits with its ten largest clones. The CDR3 loop spans 16 amino acids. The germline V gene has CDR1 SEHNR and CDR2 FQNEAQ (reference sequence). Concerning this clonotype itself: Its target is not known.

The TCR sequence derives from a woman aged 45 to 65 in good health. Sample: blood T cells: a sorted CD56 or NKG2C T cell subset, CD4+ or CD8+ T cells, or bulk PBMC T cells (not recorded which). The V and J genes are TRBV7-9 and TRBJ2-2; TCRdb selects TRBD2, and the lack of DNA leaves this call unchecked. The CDR3 sequence is CASSFPGLQNTGELFF.